This T cell receptor beta chain was profiled in a study of cytomegalovirus exposure and HLA in healthy donors. As for this clone: Its antigen is undetermined.

General study findings and limits: One later analysis, an examination of the 100 to 150 validation repertoires, found that first-cohort TCR clusters tended to co-occur in them.

Trimming took 4 bases from V and 5 from J; bases not matched to a gene: 9. The V gene's germline CDR1 is MDHEN and CDR2 SYDVKM. This CDR3 is built from 16 residues. This table comes from immunoSEQ multiplex PCR, and its TCRdb copy is limited to in-frame clones, with some not included. The sample shows some 100,000 clones, around nine tenths of them seen only once. This sequence joins TRBV28 and TRBJ2-3; 10 nucleotides match TRBD1. Input material: PBMCs. The clonotype originates from a woman between 18 and 30 years old in good health and CMV-seronegative. CDR3 coding DNA: TGTGCCAGCAGTTCAAGACAGGGGGCTCAGGAAGATACGCAGTATTTT. Translation gives CASSSRQGAQEDTQYF.